This T cell receptor beta chain is from a study of OX40 agonist ivuxolimab in advanced cancers. As for the study in general: Partial response was recorded in three patients: one hepatocellular carcinoma and two cutaneous melanoma cases.

Patients were ineligible given autoimmune disease history or systemic immunosuppression. Here immunoSEQ multiplex PCR was the method, and the copy in TCRdb shows in-frame clones only, minus some. The sample has 70,000 to 85,000 clones; 90% are singletons. Germline assignment: CDR1 MRHNA and CDR2 SNTAGT. This CDR3 is built from 14 residues. V was shortened by 3 bases and J by 4 bases, with 10 bases between the two germline ends. This material consisted of CD4+ or CD8+ T cells sorted from blood, taken in a trial of the OX40 agonist ivuxolimab. This clonotype was obtained from an adult with an advanced solid tumor such as melanoma, head and neck, liver or kidney cancer. This chain joins TRBV6-4 and TRBJ2-1; D ambiguous. This CDR3 reads CASSESIDYNEQFF. As DNA, the CDR3 is TGTGCCAGCAGTGAATCGATAGATTACAATGAGCAGTTCTTC.